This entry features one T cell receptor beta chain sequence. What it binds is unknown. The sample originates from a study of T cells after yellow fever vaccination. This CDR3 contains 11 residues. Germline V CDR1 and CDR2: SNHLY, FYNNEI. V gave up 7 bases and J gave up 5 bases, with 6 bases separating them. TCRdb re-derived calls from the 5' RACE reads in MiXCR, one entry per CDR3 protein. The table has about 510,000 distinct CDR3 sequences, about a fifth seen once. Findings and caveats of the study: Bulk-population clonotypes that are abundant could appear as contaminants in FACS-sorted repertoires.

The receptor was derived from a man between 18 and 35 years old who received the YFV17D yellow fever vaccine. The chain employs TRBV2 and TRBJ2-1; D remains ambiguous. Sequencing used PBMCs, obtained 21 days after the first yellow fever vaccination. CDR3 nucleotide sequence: TGTGCCAGCAAGGAAGACAATGAGCAGTTCTTC. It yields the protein CASKEDNEQFF.